These 14 T cell receptor beta chains were sequenced from one sample in a study of graft-versus-host responses after intestinal transplantation. Which antigens these TCRs recognize remains unknown. Measured with immunoSEQ multiplex PCR; TCRdb has only the in-frame clones, and not every one. The sample contains over 55,000 clones, about 90% of which appear only once. Sequenced material: unstimulated CD8+ T cells sorted from spleen or lymph node cells, taken before intestinal transplant. These receptors were collected from a human donor who received an intestinal transplant.

The chain recombines TRBV19 with TRBJ1-2, with TRBD1 identical over 7 bases. CDR3 length: 13 amino acids. The J segment lost 6 bases and the V segment lost 5 bases, leaving 6 bases of the junction unmatched. CDR1 and CDR2 (germline): LNHDA, SQIVND (reference sequence). The CDR3 DNA reads TGTGCCAGTAGTCTTACAGGGGTCGATGGCTACACCTTC. Protein sequence: CASSLTGVDGYTF.

The gene calls are TRBV4-2 and TRBJ1-1; D possibly corresponds to TRBD1 (6 bases). This CDR3 comprises 12 residues. V shed 4 bases and J shed 6 bases, with 9 bases lying between them. CDR1 LGHNA and CDR2 YNFKEQ come from the germline V gene. This CDR3 is CASSPGQPEAFF. The CDR3 bases are TGTGCCAGCAGCCCCGGACAGCCTGAAGCTTTCTTT.

The chain joins TRBV9 to TRBJ2-7; 9 bases line up with TRBD1. The CDR3 is 15 residues long. V dropped 3 bases and J dropped 6; count of bases not matched to a gene: 10. Germline CDR1 SGDLS, CDR2 YYNGEE. CDR3 sequence (DNA): TGTGCCAGCAGCGCACAGGGGGCCTCGGGTAGCGAGCAGTACTTC. Amino acid sequence: CASSAQGASGSEQYF.

The CDR3, as DNA: TGTGCCATCAGTGAGGAGAGCTCCTATAATTCACCCCTCCACTTT. Translation gives CAISEESSYNSPLHF. The V call is TRBV10-3, the J call TRBJ1-6; D is unresolved. V shed 2 bases and J shed 0 bases, with 5 bases lying between them. CDR3 length: 15 residues. CDR1 ENHRY and CDR2 SYGVKD come from the germline V gene.

This clone was detected a few times. The sample carries other DNA sequences with the same CDR3. The rearrangement links TRBV9 to TRBJ1-1; tentative D call: TRBD1 (5 bases). With 0 bases removed from V and 1 base from J, the gap between germline ends came to 10 bases. Germline V gene data show CDR1 as SGDLS and CDR2 as YYNGEE. The CDR3 covers 15 residues. The CDR3 region is CASSVGGGGNTEAFF. CDR3 DNA: TGTGCCAGCAGCGTAGGGGGGGGAGGGAACACTGAAGCTTTCTTT.

The V and J genes are TRBV6-6 and TRBJ1-2; 8 nucleotides agree with TRBD1. V was clipped by 5 bases and J by 8 bases; unmatched bases: 7. The CDR3 runs 13 residues. CDR1 is MNHNY and CDR2 is SVGAGI in the germline V gene (reference sequence). CDR3 residues: CASSDQGAGGYTF. CDR3 DNA: TGTGCCAGCAGTGACCAGGGGGCGGGGGGCTACACCTTC.

The chain uses TRBV2 and TRBJ1-1, with 10 bases that match TRBD1. CDR1 SNHLY and CDR2 FYNNEI come from the germline V gene. The length of the CDR3 is 16 residues. The junction had 10 bases not matched to a gene; V was cut back by 6 bases and J by 3 bases. The CDR3 DNA sequence: TGTGCCAGCAGACCCCGACAGGGGGCTCGGCACACTGAAGCTTTCTTT. Translated, it gives CASRPRQGARHTEAFF.

The CDR3 nucleotides read TGTGCCAGCAGTGAAGCTCTAGACTACGTTTACGAGCAGTACTTC. Protein product: CASSEALDYVYEQYF. The genes are TRBV2 and TRBJ2-7, with a possible D match to TRBD2 (5 bases). V lost 0 bases and J lost 4, with 13 bases in between. The length of the CDR3 is 15 residues. Germline V gives CDR1 SNHLY, CDR2 FYNNEI.

The CDR3 DNA is TGCGCCACCGAAGCGGGTTCTGGGGCCAACGTCCTGACTTTC. Its translation is CATEAGSGANVLTF. The chain combines TRBV5-1 with TRBJ2-6; tentatively, D is TRBD2 (6 bases). The CDR3 runs to 14 residues. Between the trimmed V and J ends, which lost 9 bases and 1 base, there was a span of 11 bases. Germline CDR1 and CDR2: SGHRS and YFSETQ.

V usage is TRBV5-1 and J usage is TRBJ2-3, with TRBD2 matching over 16 bases. CDR3 length equals 18 residues. Germline CDR1 SGHRS, CDR2 YFSETQ. V trimming: 4 bases; J trimming: 4 bases; junction bases outside the gene matches: 9. The CDR3 coding sequence is TGCGCCAGCAGCCCGGGGACTAGCGGGGGGGTGTGGGCAGATACGCAGTATTTT. It specifies CASSPGTSGGVWADTQYF.

V usage is TRBV2 and J usage is TRBJ1-5; 8 bases are a match to TRBD1. After removal of 4 bases from V and 2 bases from J, the junction contained 4 bases not matched to a gene. Germline V gene lookup returns CDR1 SNHLY and CDR2 FYNNEI. This CDR3 has 15 amino acids. This CDR3 is CASSAVTGGNQPQHF. Written as DNA, the CDR3 is TGTGCCAGCAGTGCCGTGACAGGGGGCAATCAGCCCCAGCATTTT.

V is TRBV7-3 and J is TRBJ2-1, with D possibly TRBD2 on 6 matching bases. Germline CDR1 reads SGHTA; CDR2 reads FQGTGA. Between the trimmed V and J ends, which lost 5 bases and 8 bases, there was a span of 10 bases. The CDR3 extends over 12 amino acids. The CDR3 loop is CASSHWGDEQFF. CDR3 bases: TGTGCCAGCAGCCACTGGGGGGATGAGCAGTTCTTC.

J is TRBJ1-3 and V is TRBV2, with D unresolved. Looked up from germline, CDR1 is SNHLY and CDR2 is FYNNEI. Deletions cut 10 bases from V and 4 bases from J, with 11 bases between. The CDR3 is 12 amino acids. CDR3: CATQISGNTIYF. The CDR3 nucleotides are TGTGCCACACAAATCTCAGGAAACACCATATATTTT.

The chain is built from TRBV9 and TRBJ2-1, with 11 bases identical to TRBD2. The germline gives CDR1 SGDLS, CDR2 YYNGEE. The CDR3 has 16 amino acids. Germline trimming cut 3 bases from V and 2 bases from J; bases unmatched to any gene: 4. DNA of the CDR3: TGTGCCAGCAGCGAGATTAGCGGGGGGGCCTACAATGAGCAGTTCTTC. Translating gives CASSEISGGAYNEQFF.